The rows below give T cell receptor beta chains drawn from one sample of a study of T cell responses to AZD1222 COVID-19 vaccine. The data were produced by immunoSEQ multiplex PCR, yet TCRdb's version contains in-frame clones alone and is incomplete. The table shows over 110,000 clones, with 80% to 90% occurring only once. Sequences were derived from peripheral blood, sampled on day 0 of AZD1222 vaccination. These receptors came from an adult in good health. Both conserved end residues are part of each CDR3. The D gene is left open where the match is weak. Clone size is given for some rows only: seen once, a few or many times, or a class if the clone is expanded.

clone_size d_call j_call v_call cdr3_aa cdr3_nt
. . TRBJ1-4 TRBV19 CASTKGPYPGEKLFF TGTGCCAGTACGAAAGGCCCATATCCGGGTGAAAAACTGTTTTTT
. TRBD2 TRBJ2-2 TRBV30 CAWSGLAGGVGELFF TGTGCCTGGAGTGGGCTAGCGGGAGGTGTCGGGGAGCTGTTTTTT
. TRBD1 TRBJ1-2 TRBV27 CASSLTKGAQGGYTF TGTGCCAGCAGTCTCACCAAGGGGGCGCAGGGAGGCTACACCTTC
. TRBD1 TRBJ1-5 TRBV25-1 CASSGGGVSNQPQHF TGTGCCAGCAGTGGAGGGGGCGTGAGCAATCAGCCCCAGCATTTT
. TRBD2 TRBJ2-3 TRBV30 CAWSVLAGGADTQYF TGTGCCTGGAGTGTCTTGGCGGGAGGGGCGGATACGCAGTATTTT
many . TRBJ1-5 TRBV28 CASRTVSNQPQHF TGTGCCAGCAGGACAGTTAGCAATCAGCCCCAGCATTTT
. TRBD2 TRBJ2-1 TRBV19 CASSISGRARDEQFF TGTGCCAGTAGTATTTCCGGGAGGGCCAGAGATGAGCAGTTCTTC
. . TRBJ1-5 TRBV19 CASSVKRRHGNQPQHF TGTGCCAGTAGTGTAAAAAGACGACATGGCAATCAGCCCCAGCATTTT
. . TRBJ2-7 TRBV27 CASSPTGRPYEQYF TGTGCCAGCAGTCCTACAGGGCGACCCTACGAGCAGTACTTC
. . TRBJ1-3 TRBV7-2 CASSSSLPGNSGNTIYF TGTGCCAGCAGCTCGAGTTTACCAGGGAACTCTGGAAACACCATATATTTT
. . TRBJ1-1 TRBV7-9 CASSLDGSPRLAFF TGTGCCAGCAGCTTAGATGGCAGTCCTAGACTAGCTTTCTTT
. . TRBJ1-6 TRBV2 CASRAVGGNSPLHF TGTGCCAGCCGCGCAGTCGGGGGAAATTCACCCCTCCACTTT
once TRBD2 TRBJ2-1 TRBV5-1 CASSFFGTSGSSEQFF TGCGCCAGCAGCTTCTTCGGGACTAGCGGGAGTAGTGAGCAGTTCTTC
. . TRBJ2-1 TRBV6-4 CASSASVSYNEQFF TGTGCCAGCAGCGCTAGCGTCTCCTACAATGAGCAGTTCTTC
. . TRBJ1-1 TRBV7-9 CASSPQLTAKNTEAFF TGTGCCAGCAGCCCACAATTGACAGCTAAGAACACTGAAGCTTTCTTT
. TRBD1 TRBJ1-1 TRBV7-2 CASSLGQGKYTEAFF TGTGCCAGCAGCCTAGGACAGGGCAAGTACACTGAAGCTTTCTTT
. . TRBJ2-7 TRBV3-1/TRBV3-2 CASSQSYAGVGLDEQYF TGTGCCAGCAGCCAAAGTTACGCCGGGGTGGGCTTAGACGAGCAGTACTTC
. . TRBJ1-2 TRBV7-2 CASSLDGPSDYGYTF TGTGCCAGCAGCTTAGACGGCCCCTCCGACTATGGCTACACCTTC
. . TRBJ1-3 TRBV19 CASSNLRTTGNTIYF TGTGCCAGTAGCAACCTCCGGACAACTGGAAACACCATATATTTT
. . TRBJ1-2 TRBV2 CASSERPPRGYTF TGTGCCAGCAGTGAACGACCCCCCCGGGGCTACACCTTC
. . TRBJ2-3 TRBV28 CASSLGGPQYF TGTGCCAGCAGTTTAGGGGGTCCGCAGTATTTT
once . TRBJ1-1 TRBV5-4 CASSFMVRENTEAFF TGTGCCAGCAGCTTTATGGTCAGGGAGAACACTGAAGCTTTCTTT
. . TRBJ1-1 TRBV5-6 CASSLGGRAFF TGTGCCAGCAGCTTGGGGGGAAGGGCTTTCTTT
. . TRBJ1-1 TRBV29-1 CSVREGDTEAFF TGCAGCGTGCGGGAGGGCGACACTGAAGCTTTCTTT
. . TRBJ1-2 TRBV3-1/TRBV3-2 CASSQDCGHRNYGYTF TGTGCCAGCAGCCAAGATTGCGGACACCGAAACTATGGCTACACCTTC
. . TRBJ1-1 TRBV7-9 CASSRGDMNTEAFF TGTGCCAGCAGCCGCGGGGACATGAACACTGAAGCTTTCTTT
. . TRBJ2-1 TRBV6-6 CASTPDYYNEQFF TGTGCCAGCACCCCGGACTACTACAATGAGCAGTTCTTC
. TRBD2 TRBJ2-5 TRBV4-1 CASSQPLGTSGRVETQYF TGCGCCAGCAGCCAACCGCTGGGGACTAGCGGGAGGGTAGAGACCCAGTACTTC
. . TRBJ1-1 TRBV5-6 CASSLRRIQVNTEAFF TGTGCCAGCAGCCTGCGGAGGATACAGGTGAACACTGAAGCTTTCTTT
. TRBD1 TRBJ2-7 TRBV4-1 CASSQVGTGKNEQYF TGCGCCAGCAGCCAAGTTGGGACAGGGAAAAACGAGCAGTACTTC
. . TRBJ1-1 TRBV30 CACGARDEAFF TGTGCCTGTGGGGCCAGGGATGAAGCTTTCTTT